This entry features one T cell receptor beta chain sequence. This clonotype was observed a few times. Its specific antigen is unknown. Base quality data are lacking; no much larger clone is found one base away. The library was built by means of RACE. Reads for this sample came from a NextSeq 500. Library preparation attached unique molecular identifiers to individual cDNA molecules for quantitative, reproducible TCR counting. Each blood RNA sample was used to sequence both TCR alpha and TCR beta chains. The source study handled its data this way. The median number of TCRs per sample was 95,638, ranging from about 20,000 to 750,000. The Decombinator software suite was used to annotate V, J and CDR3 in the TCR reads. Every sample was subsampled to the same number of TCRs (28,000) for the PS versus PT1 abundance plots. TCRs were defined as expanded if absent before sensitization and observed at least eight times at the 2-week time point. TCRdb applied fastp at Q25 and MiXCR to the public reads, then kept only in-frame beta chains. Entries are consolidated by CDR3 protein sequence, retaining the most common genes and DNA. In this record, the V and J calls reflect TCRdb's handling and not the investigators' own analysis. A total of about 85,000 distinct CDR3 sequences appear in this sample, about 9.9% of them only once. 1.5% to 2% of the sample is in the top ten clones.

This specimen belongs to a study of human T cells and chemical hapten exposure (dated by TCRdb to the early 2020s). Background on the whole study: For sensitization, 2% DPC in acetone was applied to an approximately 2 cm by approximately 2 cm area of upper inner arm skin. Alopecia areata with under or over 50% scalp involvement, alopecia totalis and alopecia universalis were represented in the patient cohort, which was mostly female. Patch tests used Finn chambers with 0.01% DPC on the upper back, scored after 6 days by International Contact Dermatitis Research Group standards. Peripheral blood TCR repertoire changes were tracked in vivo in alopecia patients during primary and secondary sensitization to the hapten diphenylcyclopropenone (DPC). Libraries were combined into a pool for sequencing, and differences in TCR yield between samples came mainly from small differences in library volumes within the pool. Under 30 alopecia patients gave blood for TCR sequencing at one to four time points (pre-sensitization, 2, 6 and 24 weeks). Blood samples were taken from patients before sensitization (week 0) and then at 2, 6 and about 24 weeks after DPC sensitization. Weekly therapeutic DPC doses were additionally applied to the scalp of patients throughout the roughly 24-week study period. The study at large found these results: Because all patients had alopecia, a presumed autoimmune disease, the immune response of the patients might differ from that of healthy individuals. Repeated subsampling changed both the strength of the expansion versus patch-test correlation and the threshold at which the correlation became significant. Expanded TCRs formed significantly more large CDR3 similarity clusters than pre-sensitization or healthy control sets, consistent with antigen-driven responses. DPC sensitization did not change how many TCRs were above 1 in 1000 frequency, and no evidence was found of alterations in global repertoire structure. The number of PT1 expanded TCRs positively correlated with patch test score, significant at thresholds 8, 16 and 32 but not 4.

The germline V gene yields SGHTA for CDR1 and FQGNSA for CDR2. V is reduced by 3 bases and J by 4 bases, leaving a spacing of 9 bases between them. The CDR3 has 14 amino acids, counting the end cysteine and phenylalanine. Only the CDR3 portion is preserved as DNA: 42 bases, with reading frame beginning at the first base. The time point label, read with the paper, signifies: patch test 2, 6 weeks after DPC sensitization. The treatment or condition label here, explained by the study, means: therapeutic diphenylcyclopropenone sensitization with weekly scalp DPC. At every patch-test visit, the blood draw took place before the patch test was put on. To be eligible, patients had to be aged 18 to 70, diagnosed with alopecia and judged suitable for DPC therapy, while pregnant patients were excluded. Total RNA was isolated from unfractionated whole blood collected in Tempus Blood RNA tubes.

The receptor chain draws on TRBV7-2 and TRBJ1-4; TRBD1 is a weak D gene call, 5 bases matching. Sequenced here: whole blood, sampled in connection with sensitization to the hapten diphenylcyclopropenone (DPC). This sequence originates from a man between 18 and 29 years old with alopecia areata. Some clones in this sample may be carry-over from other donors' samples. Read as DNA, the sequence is TGTGCCAGCAGCTTCAACAGGATTAATGAAAAACTGTTTTTT. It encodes CASSFNRINEKLFF.